A single sample is the source of the 8 T cell receptor beta chains below, sequenced in a study of T-cell reconstitution after alpha-beta-depleted transplantation in children. A TCRbeta library incorporating unique molecular identifiers was prepared. TCRdb re-called the PCR reads through MiXCR, storing one row per CDR3 protein. The sample records about 200,000 distinct CDR3 sequences, about 7% being singletons. This specimen was PBMCs, taken before TCRalphabeta/CD19-depleted stem cell transplant. The receptors shown here come from a boy younger than 10 with acute lymphoblastic leukemia, due to receive a stem cell transplant.

The chain links TRBV11-1 to TRBJ2-1, with a weak D call TRBD2 (7 bases). Trimming took 0 bases from V and 2 from J, leaving 23 bases between them. The CDR3 runs 20 residues. CDR1 is SGHAT and CDR2 is FQDESV in the germline V gene (reference sequence). The CDR3 DNA follows: TGTGCCAGCAGCTTAGCGCGGTCTTTGGGGGAGGGGGGCCCCTACAATGAGCAGTTCTTC. Translation: CASSLARSLGEGGPYNEQFF.

The V and J genes are TRBV6-6 and TRBJ2-1, with 8 positions matching TRBD2. Unmatched junction bases numbered 10, after V lost 6 bases and J lost 12 bases. The CDR3 extends over 13 amino acids. The germline gives CDR1 MNHNY, CDR2 SVGAGI (reference sequence). Here the CDR3 reads CASSGLAPKVQFF. In DNA form, the CDR3 reads TGTGCCAGCAGCGGACTAGCCCCTAAGGTGCAGTTCTTC.

The chain couples TRBV28 to TRBJ2-2; D perhaps matches TRBD2 (5 bases). The ends were cut back, 4 bases at V and 3 bases at J, with 9 bases in the middle. The germline V gene encodes CDR1 MDHEN and CDR2 SYDVKM. CDR3 length: 14 amino acids. The CDR3 nucleotides are TGTGCCAGCAGTTCCGGGATGGACACCGGGGAGCTGTTTTTT. Residues: CASSSGMDTGELFF.

The chain links TRBV12-3 or TRBV12-4 to TRBJ2-3; a weak D match, TRBD2 (6 bases). There are 13 residues in the CDR3. The germline V and J ends were trimmed by 9 bases and 6 bases, with 16 bases remaining between them. The CDR3 loop is CARGTPYDDTQYF. In DNA, the CDR3 is TGTGCCAGAGGGACTCCCTACGACGATACGCAGTATTTT.

This clonotype showed up just a few times. The chain couples TRBV4-1 to TRBJ2-7, with D unresolved. This CDR3 spans 14 amino acids. The germline CDR1 and CDR2 sequences are MGHRA and YSYEKL. V was pared by 4 bases and J by 2 bases, with 12 bases between. The CDR3 region has the DNA TGCGCCAGCAGCCGAGAGACATCACCCTACGAGCAGTACTTC. This gives the protein CASSRETSPYEQYF.

This clonotype was seen ten or more times. V gene TRBV4-2 combines with J gene TRBJ2-5; 11 nucleotides match TRBD2. CDR1 is LGHNA and CDR2 is YNFKEQ in the germline V gene. The CDR3 runs 18 residues. The trim removed 0 bases at V and 9 bases at J, leaving 15 bases unmatched. CDR3 sequence reads: CASSQDIFGLAGSGAQYF. CDR3 nucleotides: TGTGCCAGCAGCCAAGATATATTTGGACTAGCGGGCTCGGGGGCCCAGTACTTC.

The V call is TRBV30, the J call TRBJ2-7, with a weak D call TRBD2 (6 bases). The germline CDR1 and CDR2 sequences are GTSNPN and SVGIG (reference sequence). The ends were cut back, 6 bases at V and 4 bases at J, with 10 bases in the middle. This CDR3 is 11 amino acids long. The CDR3 DNA sequence: TGTGCCTGTACCGCGGGGTACGAGCAGTACTTC. It specifies CACTAGYEQYF.

This chain connects TRBV19 to TRBJ2-7; the D gene could be TRBD1 or TRBD2 (6 bases each). Germline CDR1 is LNHDA and CDR2 is SQIVND (reference sequence). The CDR3 is 10 amino acids. The CDR3 is CARGAYEQYF. CDR3 nucleotide sequence: TGTGCGAGGGGGGCCTACGAGCAGTACTTC.